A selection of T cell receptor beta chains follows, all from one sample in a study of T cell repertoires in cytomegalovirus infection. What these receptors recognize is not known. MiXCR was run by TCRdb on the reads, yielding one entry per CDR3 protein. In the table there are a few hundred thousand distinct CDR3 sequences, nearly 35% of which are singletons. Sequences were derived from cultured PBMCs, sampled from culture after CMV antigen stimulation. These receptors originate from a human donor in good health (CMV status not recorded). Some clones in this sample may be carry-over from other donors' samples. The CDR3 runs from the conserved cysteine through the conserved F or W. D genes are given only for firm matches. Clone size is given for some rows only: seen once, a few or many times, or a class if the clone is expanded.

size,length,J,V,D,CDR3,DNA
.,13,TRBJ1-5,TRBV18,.,CATQGQVHQPQHF,TGTGCCACCCAAGGACAAGTACATCAGCCCCAGCATTTT
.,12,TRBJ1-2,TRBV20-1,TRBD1,CSATDREDGYTF,TGCAGTGCTACCGACAGGGAGGATGGCTACACCTTC
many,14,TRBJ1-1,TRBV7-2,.,CASSLGRKNTEAFF,TGTGCCAGCAGCTTGGGACGGAAGAACACTGAAGCTTTCTTT
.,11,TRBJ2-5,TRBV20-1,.,CSAKAEETQYF,TGCAGTGCTAAGGCAGAAGAGACCCAGTACTTC
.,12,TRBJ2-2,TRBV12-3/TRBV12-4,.,CASSGETGELFF,TGTGCCAGCAGTGGGGAGACCGGGGAGCTGTTTTTT
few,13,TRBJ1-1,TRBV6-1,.,CASSEIGLAEAFF,TGTGCCAGCAGTGAAATCGGTTTAGCTGAAGCTTTCTTT
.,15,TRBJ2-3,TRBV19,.,CASSFPGGSTDTQYF,TGTGCCAGTAGTTTCCCCGGCGGGAGCACAGATACGCAGTATTTT
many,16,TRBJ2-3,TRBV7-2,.,CASTIGGAIRTDTQYF,TGTGCCAGCACCATAGGGGGGGCGATCCGTACAGATACGCAGTATTTT
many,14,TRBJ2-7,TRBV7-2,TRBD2,CASSLGSGRTEQYF,TGTGCCAGCAGCTTGGGTAGCGGGAGAACCGAGCAGTACTTC
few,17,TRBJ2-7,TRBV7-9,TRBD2,CASSRRTSGWSDYEQYF,TGTGCCAGCAGCCGTCGGACTAGCGGGTGGAGCGATTACGAGCAGTACTTC
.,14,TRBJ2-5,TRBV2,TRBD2,CASSEQRDQETQYF,TGTGCCAGCAGTGAACAGCGGGATCAAGAGACCCAGTACTTC
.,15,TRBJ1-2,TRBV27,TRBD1,CASTSWTGSNYGYTF,TGTGCCAGCACCTCTTGGACAGGGAGTAACTATGGCTACACCTTC
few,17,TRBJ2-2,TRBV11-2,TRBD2,CASSLERSGRAFGELFF,TGTGCCAGCAGCTTGGAAAGAAGCGGGAGGGCCTTCGGGGAGCTGTTTTTT
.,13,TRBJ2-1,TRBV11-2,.,CASSLGPLRGQFF,TGTGCCAGCAGCTTAGGGCCTTTGCGGGGTCAGTTCTTC
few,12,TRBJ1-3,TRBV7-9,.,CASSAREGTIYF,TGTGCCAGCAGCGCCCGGGAAGGCACCATATATTTT
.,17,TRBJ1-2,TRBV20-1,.,CSAREMSTGTAFRGYTF,TGCAGTGCTAGAGAAATGTCAACCGGGACGGCTTTTAGAGGCTACACCTTC
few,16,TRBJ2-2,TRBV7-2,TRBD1,CASSSKVDRGDGELFF,TGTGCCAGCAGCTCGAAGGTGGACAGGGGAGACGGGGAGCTGTTTTTC
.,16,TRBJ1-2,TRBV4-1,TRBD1,CASSPWTGGINYGYTF,TGCGCCAGCAGCCCTTGGACAGGGGGAATAAACTATGGCTACACCTTC
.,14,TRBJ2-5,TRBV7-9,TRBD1,CASSTGQSQETQYF,TGTGCCAGCAGCACGGGACAGAGCCAAGAGACCCAGTACTTC
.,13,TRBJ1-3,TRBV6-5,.,CASGRPSGNTIYF,TGTGCCAGCGGCAGGCCCTCTGGAAACACCATATATTTT
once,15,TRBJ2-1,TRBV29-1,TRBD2,CSVEGLAVTYNEQFF,TGCAGCGTTGAAGGGCTAGCGGTGACCTACAATGAGCAGTTCTTC
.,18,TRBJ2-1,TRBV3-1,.,CASSKRGGRGAIFNEQFF,TGTGCCAGCAGCAAAAGGGGGGGGCGGGGCGCGATCTTCAATGAGCAGTTCTTC
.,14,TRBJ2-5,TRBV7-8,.,CASSLAQYQETQYF,TGTGCCAGCAGCTTAGCGCAGTACCAAGAGACCCAGTACTTC
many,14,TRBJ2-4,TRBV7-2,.,CASSLSRGANIQYF,TGTGCCAGCAGCTTAAGCAGGGGCGCAAACATTCAGTACTTC
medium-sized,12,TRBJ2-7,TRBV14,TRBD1,CASSPDRVEQYF,TGTGCCAGCAGTCCGGACAGGGTGGAGCAGTACTTC
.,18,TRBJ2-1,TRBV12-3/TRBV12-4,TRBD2,CASSSALAGVGSYNEQFF,TGTGCCAGCAGTTCAGCACTAGCGGGAGTAGGGTCCTACAATGAGCAGTTCTTC
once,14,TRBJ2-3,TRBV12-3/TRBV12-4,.,CASSFRSTTDTQYF,TGTGCCAGCAGTTTCCGGAGTACGACAGATACGCAGTATTTT
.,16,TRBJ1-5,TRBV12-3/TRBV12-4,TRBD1,CASSLPGTGGSQPQHF,TGTGCCAGCAGTCTACCCGGGACAGGGGGCTCTCAGCCCCAGCATTTT
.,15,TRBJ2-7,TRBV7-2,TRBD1,CASSLVSGQAGEQYF,TGTGCCAGCAGCTTAGTTTCGGGACAGGCAGGGGAGCAGTACTTC
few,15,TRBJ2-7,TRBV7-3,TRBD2,CASSDPGSGIHEQYF,TGTGCCAGCAGCGATCCGGGTAGCGGGATACACGAGCAGTACTTC
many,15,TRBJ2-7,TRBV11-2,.,CASSLGIGSSYEQYF,TGTGCCAGCAGCTTAGGAATCGGGAGCTCCTACGAGCAGTACTTC
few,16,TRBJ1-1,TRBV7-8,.,CASSLRGRGTYTEAFF,TGTGCCAGCAGCTTAAGGGGGAGGGGGACCTACACTGAAGCTTTCTTT
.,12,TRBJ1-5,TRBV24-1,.,CATSGYGQPQHF,TGTGCCACCAGTGGGTACGGTCAGCCCCAGCATTTT
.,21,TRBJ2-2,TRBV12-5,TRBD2,CASGLPRGLVGQSLNTGELFF,TGTGCTAGTGGTTTGCCCCGGGGACTAGTCGGGCAGAGCCTAAACACCGGGGAGCTGTTTTTT
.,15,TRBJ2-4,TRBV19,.,CASSGGGESRNIQYF,TGTGCCAGTAGTGGAGGGGGCGAATCGAGAAACATTCAGTACTTC
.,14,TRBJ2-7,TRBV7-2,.,CASSYIITSYEQYF,TGTGCCAGCAGCTATATTATTACCTCCTACGAGCAGTACTTC
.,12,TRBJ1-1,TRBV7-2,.,CASSLDAIEAFF,TGTGCCAGCAGCTTAGATGCCATTGAAGCTTTCTTT